The subject of this entry is one TCR beta chain. Antigen specificity is unknown. Time point in this sample: newly diagnosed GD, antithyroid drugs for less than 3 months. The TCR library was made from RNA that had been extracted from PBMCs in TRIzol. These data originate in a study of regulatory T cells in long-lasting Graves disease. Study-level findings and limits: Persistent Graves' patients showed less TCR diversity than newly diagnosed patients showed. Persistent patients shared thousands of public clonotypes among themselves. Newly diagnosed patients shared fewer, at approximately 970.

V lost 7 bases to trimming and J lost 0 bases, with 7 bases between them. CDR3 size: 14 residues. Germline V gene lookup returns CDR1 SGHAT and CDR2 FQNNGV. CDR3 regions were amplified by Arm-PCR using iRepertoire HTBI primers to build TCR beta libraries. A single record per CDR3 protein comes from TCRdb applying MiXCR to the multiplex PCR reads. The sample has around 500,000 distinct CDR3 sequences, roughly 12% seen once. This sample also belongs to another study, concerning T cells in Graves' hyperthyroidism and ophthalmopathy. That paper states: First-round RT-PCR of the TCR CDR3 relied on the HTBI primer set. A 13 V-J model separated ophthalmopathy from stable hyperthyroidism.

This chain links TRBV11-2 with TRBJ2-6; no clear D gene. The receptor comes from a man between 25 and 39 years old with Graves disease. The source material was peripheral blood mononuclear cells (PBMCs), sampled at new diagnosis, from a patient treated with antithyroid drugs. As DNA, the CDR3 is TGTGCCAGCAACTGGGGCTCTGGGGCCAACGTCCTGACTTTC. Translating it yields CASNWGSGANVLTF.